The source of this T cell receptor (beta chain) is a study of cytomegalovirus exposure and HLA in healthy donors. PCR employed 60 Vbeta and 13 Jbeta primers. Clones were sequenced by immunoSEQ multiplex PCR, and TCRdb holds only the in-frame ones, with some missing. Here the sample spans 210,000 or so clones, approximately 80% being singletons. V lost 2 bases to trimming and J lost 5 bases, with 24 bases between them. Germline values: CDR1 MDHEN, CDR2 SYDVKM. The CDR3 length is 18 residues. Material: PBMCs. The receptor was isolated from a woman between 45 and 60 years old in good health and CMV-seropositive. The chain combines TRBV28 with TRBJ1-1; possibly TRBD1 for D (6 bases). The CDR3 reads CASSLGLVGAGVGTEAFF. The CDR3 nucleotides are TGTGCCAGCAGTTTAGGCCTGGTAGGGGCAGGGGTTGGGACTGAAGCTTTCTTT.